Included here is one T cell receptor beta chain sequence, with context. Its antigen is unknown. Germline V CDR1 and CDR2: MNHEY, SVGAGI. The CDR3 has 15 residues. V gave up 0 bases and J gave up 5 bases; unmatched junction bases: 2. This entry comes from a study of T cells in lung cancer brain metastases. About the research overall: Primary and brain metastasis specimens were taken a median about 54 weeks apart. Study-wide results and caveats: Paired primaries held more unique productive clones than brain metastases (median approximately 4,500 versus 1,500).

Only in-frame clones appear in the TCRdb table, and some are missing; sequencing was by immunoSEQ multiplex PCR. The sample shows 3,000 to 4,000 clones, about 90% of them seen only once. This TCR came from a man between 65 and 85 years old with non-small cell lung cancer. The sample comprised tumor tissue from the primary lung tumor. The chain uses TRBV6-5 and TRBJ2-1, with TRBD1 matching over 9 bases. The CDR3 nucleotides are TGTGCCAGCAGTTACTCCGGGACAGGGCACAATGAGCAGTTCTTC. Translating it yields CASSYSGTGHNEQFF.